Following are 3 T cell receptor beta chains from one sample sequenced in a study of PD-L1 blockade in urothelial cancer. Profiling relied on immunoSEQ multiplex PCR, and the TCRdb table lists in-frame clones only, not all of them. The sample includes some 56,000 clones, about 85% of them seen just once. Time point meaning: pretreatment peripheral blood. The starting material was PBMCs, obtained around atezolizumab (anti-PD-L1) treatment. These receptors were collected from a man between 65 and 85 years old with urothelial cancer.

The chain has TRBV6-1 and TRBJ2-3; D ambiguous. The V gene lost 3 bases and the J gene lost 2 bases, with 6 bases spanning the gap. This CDR3 has 13 residues. Looked up from germline, CDR1 is MNHNS and CDR2 is SASEGT. CDR3 residues: CASSEYLTDTQYF. The CDR3 coding sequence is TGTGCCAGCAGTGAGTATCTCACAGATACGCAGTATTTT.

J is TRBJ1-1 and V is TRBV9, with D tentatively TRBD1 (5 bases). Germline CDR1 SGDLS, CDR2 YYNGEE. The CDR3 loop spans 13 amino acids. Trimming left V 0 bases short and J 5 bases short, with 8 bases between. The DNA of the CDR3 is TGTGCCAGCAGCGTAGAAGGGGCAACTGAAGCTTTCTTT. Amino acid sequence: CASSVEGATEAFF.

This chain connects TRBV6-1 to TRBJ2-7; D might be TRBD2 (6 bases). Germline V gene lookup returns CDR1 MNHNS and CDR2 SASEGT. The CDR3 has 13 amino acids. V gave up 5 bases and J gave up 3 bases, with 11 bases separating them. CDR3 residues: CASSPSGDYEQYF. CDR3 sequence (DNA): TGTGCCAGCAGTCCCTCGGGGGACTACGAGCAGTACTTC.